A single sample is the source of the 17 T cell receptor beta chains below, sequenced in a study of blood T cell repertoires in COVID-19. Repertoires were generated with immunoSEQ multiplex PCR, while TCRdb's copy carries only in-frame clones and drops some. The sample holds about 150,000 clones, around 83% seen once. Sequencing was performed on peripheral blood. The source of these receptors is a woman aged 55-75 years with COVID-19, enrolled during active disease.

The chain recombines TRBV3-1 (or the pseudogene TRBV3-2) with TRBJ2-1; 11 bases align to TRBD2. Germline loops: CDR1 LGHDT, CDR2 YNNKEL (reference sequence). J gave up 4 bases and V 6 bases, and 5 bases lay outside the gene matches. CDR3 length equals 15 residues. The CDR3 is CASRLAGGPYNEQFF. The CDR3, as DNA: TGTGCCAGCAGATTAGCGGGAGGGCCATACAATGAGCAGTTCTTC.

This clone was detected a few times. J is TRBJ1-3 and V is TRBV30; TRBD1 agrees at 12 bases. The CDR3 is 13 amino acids. Germline-derived CDR1 and CDR2 are GTSNPN and SVGIG (reference sequence). After removal of 5 bases from V and 8 bases from J, the junction contained 4 bases not matched to a gene. This CDR3 reads CAWGTGGRYTIYF. The CDR3 DNA reads TGTGCCTGGGGGACAGGGGGCCGATACACCATATATTTT.

J is TRBJ1-1 and V is TRBV7-6; unclear D gene. V shed 1 base and J shed 1 base, with 10 bases lying between them. Per germline, CDR1 SGHVS and CDR2 FNYEAQ. This CDR3 comprises 15 residues. The CDR3 DNA sequence: TGTGCCAGCAGCTTAGGGTCCGCTAAGAACACTGAAGCTTTCTTT. Its translation is CASSLGSAKNTEAFF.

The rearrangement uses TRBV5-1 and TRBJ1-4; D is uncertain. The CDR3 sequence is 14 residues long. Trimming cost V 3 bases and J 0 bases, with 6 bases left between them. Germline V lookup: CDR1 SGHRS, CDR2 YFSETQ. CDR3 nucleotides: TGCGCCAGCAGCTCCGCTACAACTAATGAAAAACTGTTTTTT. It specifies CASSSATTNEKLFF.

The chain recombines TRBV19 with TRBJ1-1, with a weak D call TRBD1 (5 bases). CDR1 is LNHDA, CDR2 SQIVND, per germline (reference sequence). V lost 4 bases and J 0 bases, leaving 12 bases between the germline ends. The CDR3 consists of 15 residues. CDR3 DNA sequence: TGTGCCAGTAGTACGGGGGGGACCTTGAACACTGAAGCTTTCTTT. It translates to CASSTGGTLNTEAFF.

V is TRBV5-1 and J is TRBJ1-1; D perhaps matches TRBD1 (5 bases). CDR3 size: 15 residues. Germline assignment: CDR1 SGHRS and CDR2 YFSETQ. With 1 base removed from V and 1 base from J, the gap between germline ends came to 11 bases. CDR3 DNA sequence: TGCGCCAGCAGCTTGTTGGCAGGGCCGAACACTGAAGCTTTCTTT. This gives the protein CASSLLAGPNTEAFF.

This chain links TRBV6-5 with TRBJ1-2; possible D gene TRBD1, 5 bases. This CDR3 spans 13 amino acids. The germline gives CDR1 MNHEY, CDR2 SVGAGI. V lost 8 bases to trimming and J lost 2 bases, with 12 bases between them. The DNA for the CDR3 is TGTGCCAGCCACCGGGACTTCAACTATGGCTACACCTTC. Translated, it gives CASHRDFNYGYTF.

This chain uses TRBV18 with TRBJ2-3; D is possibly TRBD1 (6 bases). The V and J ends lost 4 bases and 7 bases respectively, with 12 bases between them. This CDR3 comprises 13 residues. Germline loops: CDR1 KGHSH, CDR2 LQKENI. CDR3 coding DNA: TGTGCCAGCTCACTTACAGGGTCTCATACGCAGTATTTT. The encoded protein is CASSLTGSHTQYF.

This chain joins TRBV5-6 and TRBJ1-4; D possibly corresponds to TRBD1 (6 bases). V lost 0 bases to trimming and J lost 6 bases, with 9 bases between them. This CDR3 comprises 14 residues. Per the germline V gene, CDR1 is SGHDT and CDR2 is YYEEEE. The CDR3 bases are TGTGCCAGCAGCTTGGTAGGGGGGGATGAAAAACTGTTTTTT. Translation: CASSLVGGDEKLFF.

CDR3 DNA sequence: TGTGCCAGCAGTGAATCGGGGGGGACAGGGGTATCACCCCTCCACTTT. Residues: CASSESGGTGVSPLHF. The chain is built from TRBV25-1 and TRBJ1-6, with 10 bases matching TRBD1. CDR3 size: 16 residues. Germline CDR1 MGHDK, CDR2 SYGVNS. J gave up 10 bases and V 1 base, and 7 bases lay outside the gene matches.

The CDR3 region is CASSLESASDTEAFF. The CDR3 nucleotides are TGCGCCAGCAGCTTGGAGTCGGCTAGTGACACTGAAGCTTTCTTT. The genes are TRBV5-1 and TRBJ1-1; D unclear. CDR1 and CDR2 (germline): SGHRS, YFSETQ. This CDR3 has 15 amino acids. Trimming removed 0 bases at V and 3 bases at J, with 12 bases between.

The chain joins TRBV29-1 to TRBJ2-1, with no clear D. The germline V and J ends were trimmed by 0 bases and 4 bases, with 4 bases remaining between them. From germline, CDR1 is SQVTM and CDR2 ANQGSEA. This CDR3 is 12 amino acids long. CDR3 in DNA: TGCAGCGTTGAAGACGGGTACAATGAGCAGTTCTTC. Translation gives CSVEDGYNEQFF.

The V gene is TRBV7-6, the J gene TRBJ1-4; 10 bases fit TRBD1. Losses at the gene ends were 5 bases for V and 0 bases for J; bases not matched to a gene: 9. This CDR3 region has 18 residues. Germline V gene sequence: CDR1 SGHVS, CDR2 FNYEAQ. The CDR3 bases are TGTGCCAGCAGCCCTAGGACAGGGGGGGCTGCAACTAATGAAAAACTGTTTTTT. It is translated as CASSPRTGGAATNEKLFF.

This chain joins TRBV7-9 and TRBJ1-6; D gene uncertain. Per the germline V gene, CDR1 is SEHNR and CDR2 is FQNEAQ (reference sequence). Trimming took 3 bases from V and 5 from J, leaving 2 bases between them. This CDR3 has 12 residues. This CDR3 reads CASSFDNSPLHF. In DNA form, the CDR3 reads TGTGCCAGCAGCTTCGATAATTCACCCCTCCACTTT.

This clone showed up just a few times. This rearrangement joins TRBV10-3 to TRBJ1-1, with a possible D match to TRBD1 (5 bases). Deletions cut 4 bases from V and 7 bases from J, with 13 bases between. Germline CDR1 reads ENHRY; CDR2 reads SYGVKD. CDR3 length: 13 residues. The CDR3 loop is CAISAPGGIEAFF. CDR3 nucleotide sequence: TGTGCCATCAGTGCCCCGGGGGGGATTGAAGCTTTCTTT.

The V call is TRBV15, the J call TRBJ1-6; TRBD1 might be the D (6 bases). V gave up 10 bases and J gave up 5 bases, with 9 bases separating them. Looked up from germline, CDR1 is LNHNV and CDR2 is YYDKDF (reference sequence). The CDR3 contains 12 residues. CDR3 in DNA: TGTGCCAGTCAGGGGAATAATTCACCCCTCCACTTT. Its protein is CASQGNNSPLHF. Drawing the rest from reference TRBV15 and TRBJ1-6, the complete variable domain is DAMVIQNPRYQVTQFGKPVTLSCSQTLNHNVMYWYQQKSSQAPKLLFHYYDKDFNNEADTPDNFQSRRPNTSFCFLDIRSPGLGDTAMYLCASQGNNSPLHFGNGTRLTVT.

This chain connects TRBV4-1 to TRBJ2-3, with D tentatively TRBD2 (6 bases). Trimming removed 2 bases at V and 1 base at J, with 16 bases between. The germline V gene has CDR1 MGHRA and CDR2 YSYEKL. There are 17 residues in the CDR3. CDR3 loop: CASSQFQATGGTDTQYF. CDR3 DNA sequence: TGCGCCAGCAGCCAATTTCAGGCGACGGGAGGCACAGATACGCAGTATTTT.